The subject of this entry is one T cell receptor beta chain. This sample stems from a study of T cell responses to AZD1222 COVID-19 vaccine. TCRdb keeps only in-frame clones here, not all; method: immunoSEQ multiplex PCR. Here the sample spans around 120,000 clones, over 75% being singletons. This sequence originates from an adult in good health. The sample consisted of peripheral blood, taken on day 0 of AZD1222 vaccination.

CDR3 DNA sequence: TGTGCCAGCAGCGACAGGGTAAGGACTGAAGCTTTCTTT. It yields the protein CASSDRVRTEAFF. The chain carries TRBV12-3 or TRBV12-4 and TRBJ1-1; 7 bases align to TRBD1. J was trimmed by 5 bases and V by 6 bases; bases with no gene match: 6. This CDR3 spans 13 amino acids.